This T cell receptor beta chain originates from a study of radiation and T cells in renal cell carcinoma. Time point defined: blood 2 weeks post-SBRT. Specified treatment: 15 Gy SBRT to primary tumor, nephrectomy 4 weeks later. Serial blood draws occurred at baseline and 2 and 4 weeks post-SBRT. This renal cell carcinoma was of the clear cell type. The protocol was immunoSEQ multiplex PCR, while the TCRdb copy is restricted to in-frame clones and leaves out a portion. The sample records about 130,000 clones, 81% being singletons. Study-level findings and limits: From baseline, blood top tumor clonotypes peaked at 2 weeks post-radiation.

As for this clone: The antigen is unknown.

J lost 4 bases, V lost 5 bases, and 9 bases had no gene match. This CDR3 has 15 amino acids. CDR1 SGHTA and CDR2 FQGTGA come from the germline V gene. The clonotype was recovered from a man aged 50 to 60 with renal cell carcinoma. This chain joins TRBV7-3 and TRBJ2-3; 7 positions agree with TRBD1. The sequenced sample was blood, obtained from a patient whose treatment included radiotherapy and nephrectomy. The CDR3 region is CASSPGTARADTQYF. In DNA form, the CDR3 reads TGTGCCAGCAGCCCGGGGACAGCCAGAGCAGATACGCAGTATTTT.